Listed here is a single T cell receptor (beta chain). Its antigen is still unknown. The V and J ends lost 6 bases and 10 bases respectively, with 17 bases between them. This CDR3 is 13 amino acids long. The V gene's germline CDR1 is SGHDT and CDR2 YYEEEE. These data originate in a study of shared clonotypes between healthy human individuals. Method: immunoSEQ multiplex PCR; TCRdb's copy keeps in-frame clones and lacks some. The sample includes 2 million to 3 million clones, roughly 93% of them seen just once. Overall study findings and caveats: Clonotypes that were shared across a handful of donors made up approximately 5% of naive CD4 clonotypes. The donor pool, a small one, limited the genetic and exposure-history diversity represented.

The sample taken for sequencing was naive CD4+ T cells from PBMCs. Subset noted: CD45RA+ positively selected. The V gene is TRBV5-6, the J gene TRBJ2-1, with D hard to call. The source of this sequence is a man aged 18-30 years in good health. Some clones in this sample may be carry-over from other donors' samples. CDR3 in DNA: TGTGCCAGCACCCCTCTGGGATTCCGAGAGCAGTTCTTC. It translates to CASTPLGFREQFF.